The entry that follows covers one TCR beta chain sequence. RNA transcripts yielded amplified TCR beta CDR3 regions. The study used the HTBI primer set for a first-round RT-PCR of the TCR CDR3. TCRdb re-called the multiplex PCR reads through MiXCR, storing one row per CDR3 protein. The sample has around 800,000 distinct CDR3 sequences, around 38% seen once. The CDR3 length is 14 residues. With 3 bases removed from V and 8 bases from J, the gap between germline ends came to 16 bases. Germline V lookup: CDR1 SEHNR, CDR2 FQNEAQ (reference sequence). Together with thyroid ultrasound, orbital computed tomography, serum thyroxine and TRAb, clinical symptoms were used for diagnoses. This sample is part of a study of T cells in Graves' hyperthyroidism and ophthalmopathy. About the research overall: Peripheral blood was drawn at first diagnosis, prior to all treatment.

Sequencing was performed on blood. The chain carries TRBV7-9 and TRBJ1-2; D possibly corresponds to TRBD1 (6 bases). The receptor's source is a man younger than 30 with Graves' hyperthyroidism. DNA for the CDR3: TGTGCCAGCAGCTTGGGATCCAGGGGACACGGCTACACCTTC. It is translated as CASSLGSRGHGYTF.